The rows below give T cell receptor beta chains drawn from one sample of a study of blood T cell repertoires in COVID-19. Here immunoSEQ multiplex PCR was the method, and the copy in TCRdb shows in-frame clones only, minus some. The table has over 85,000 clones, around nine tenths seen once. The sequenced sample was peripheral blood. Source of these receptors: a man between 45 and 60 years old with active COVID-19. Each CDR3 is given with its conserved first and last residue. The D gene is left open where the match is weak. Where a row states a size, it is once, few, many or the class of an expanded clone; other rows omit it.

size: NA; J: TRBJ2-5; D: NA; V: TRBV11-2; DNA: TGTGCCAGCAGCTTAGCAGGTACCCAAGAGACCCAGTACTTC; CDR3: CASSLAGTQETQYF
size: once; J: TRBJ2-5; D: TRBD2; V: TRBV5-8; DNA: TGTGCCAGCAGCTATACTAGCGGGGAAGAGACCCAGTACTTC; CDR3: CASSYTSGEETQYF
size: NA; J: TRBJ2-7; D: TRBD2; V: TRBV6-5; DNA: TGTGCCAGCAGTTACTCCGGGACTAGGTTGGACGAGCAGTACTTC; CDR3: CASSYSGTRLDEQYF
size: NA; J: TRBJ1-1; D: TRBD1; V: TRBV29-1; DNA: TGCAGCGCTGCCGGGACAGGGGGCCGCCACACTGAAGCTTTCTTT; CDR3: CSAAGTGGRHTEAFF
size: NA; J: TRBJ1-1; D: TRBD1; V: TRBV2; DNA: TGTGCCAGCAGTGAAGCGCTTTGGTCAGGGGGTCTAGGGGACACTGAAGCTTTCTTT; CDR3: CASSEALWSGGLGDTEAFF
size: NA; J: TRBJ1-5; D: TRBD1; V: TRBV4-1; DNA: TGCGCCAGCAGCCAAGGATGGGGACAGACTACAAATCAGCCCCAGCATTTT; CDR3: CASSQGWGQTTNQPQHF
size: NA; J: TRBJ2-3; D: NA; V: TRBV15; DNA: TGTGCCACCAGCAGAGAAGGTCTGGGAGAACAAACAGATACGCAGTATTTT; CDR3: CATSREGLGEQTDTQYF
size: NA; J: TRBJ2-1; D: TRBD1; V: TRBV27; DNA: TGTGCCAGCAGTGTGGACAGGCAACAGGGGGATGAGCAGTTCTTC; CDR3: CASSVDRQQGDEQFF
size: NA; J: TRBJ2-5; D: TRBD2; V: TRBV7-3; DNA: TGTGCCAGCAGCCCCGGACTAGCGGGGGGGACCCAGTACTTC; CDR3: CASSPGLAGGTQYF
size: NA; J: TRBJ1-1; D: TRBD1; V: TRBV3-1/TRBV3-2; DNA: TGTGCCAGCAGCCTCAGAGGACAGGGAGGTGTGAACACTGAAGCTTTCTTT; CDR3: CASSLRGQGGVNTEAFF
size: NA; J: TRBJ1-1; D: NA; V: TRBV19; DNA: TGTGCCAGTAGTATACAGGGGAACACTGAAGCTTTCTTT; CDR3: CASSIQGNTEAFF
size: NA; J: TRBJ1-2; D: TRBD1; V: TRBV3-1/TRBV3-2; DNA: TGTGCCAGCAGCCAAGTTTGGGAGCGACAGGGAGACGGCTACACCTTC; CDR3: CASSQVWERQGDGYTF
size: NA; J: TRBJ2-1; D: TRBD2; V: TRBV13; DNA: TGTGCCAGCAGCACCCACCTGACTAGCGGGGGGCCCAATGAGCAGTTCTTC; CDR3: CASSTHLTSGGPNEQFF
size: NA; J: TRBJ2-5; D: NA; V: TRBV21-1; DNA: TGTGCCAGCAGCAATTCCCGGGACAGGGGTATTAATGGAGAGACCCAGTACTTC; CDR3: CASSNSRDRGINGETQYF
size: NA; J: TRBJ2-3; D: TRBD1; V: TRBV6-4; DNA: TGTGCCAGCAGTGACACAGGGGGCTTGACAGATACGCAGTATTTT; CDR3: CASSDTGGLTDTQYF
size: NA; J: TRBJ1-1; D: NA; V: TRBV10-3; DNA: TGTGCCATCAAGATGGGCAGTTTGAACACTGAAGCTTTCTTT; CDR3: CAIKMGSLNTEAFF
size: NA; J: TRBJ2-3; D: NA; V: TRBV15; DNA: TGTGCCACCAGCAGAGATCGGGGAGATACGCAGTATTTT; CDR3: CATSRDRGDTQYF
size: once; J: TRBJ1-2; D: NA; V: TRBV3-1/TRBV3-2; DNA: TGTGCCAGCAGCCAAGGGGGACAAGGGGACTTC; CDR3: CASSQGGQGDF
size: NA; J: TRBJ1-5; D: NA; V: TRBV7-8; DNA: TGTGCCAGCAGCTTAGGCTCCTCGGGGAATCAGCCCCAGCATTTT; CDR3: CASSLGSSGNQPQHF
size: NA; J: TRBJ1-3; D: TRBD1; V: TRBV15; DNA: TGTGCCACCAGTAGAGACAGGGGCTCAGGAAACACCATATATTTT; CDR3: CATSRDRGSGNTIYF
size: NA; J: TRBJ2-1; D: TRBD2; V: TRBV19; DNA: TGTGCCAGTAGTATAAGGTCCCAGCGGGGGGCAATAAGCTCCTACAATGAGCAGTTCTTC; CDR3: CASSIRSQRGAISSYNEQFF
size: NA; J: TRBJ2-3; D: NA; V: TRBV18; DNA: TGTGCCAGCACCAGGACAGATACGCAGTATTTT; CDR3: CASTRTDTQYF
size: NA; J: TRBJ2-7; D: TRBD2; V: TRBV3-1/TRBV3-2; DNA: TGTGCCAGCAGCCAAGATACTAGCGGGGGACGCTCCTACGAGCAGTACTTC; CDR3: CASSQDTSGGRSYEQYF
size: NA; J: TRBJ2-1; D: NA; V: TRBV7-2; DNA: TGTGCCAGCAGCTTAGCCCCTGGGGGAGGTGGCAATGAGCAGTTCTTC; CDR3: CASSLAPGGGGNEQFF
size: few; J: TRBJ1-6; D: NA; V: TRBV13; DNA: TGTGCCAGCAGCTTAGGCCCGGCGGCAGAGGGATCACCCCTCCACTTT; CDR3: CASSLGPAAEGSPLHF
size: NA; J: TRBJ1-2; D: TRBD1; V: TRBV11-2; DNA: TGTGCCAGCAGCTTCGCAGGGGGCTATGGCTACACCTTC; CDR3: CASSFAGGYGYTF
size: NA; J: TRBJ1-2; D: TRBD1; V: TRBV19; DNA: TGTGCCAGTAGTATTTTAGGGACAGGGATAAACTATGGCTACACCTTC; CDR3: CASSILGTGINYGYTF
size: NA; J: TRBJ2-5; D: TRBD2; V: TRBV5-4; DNA: TGTGCCAGCAGCTTGCGGGGGGAGGAGACCCAGTACTTC; CDR3: CASSLRGEETQYF